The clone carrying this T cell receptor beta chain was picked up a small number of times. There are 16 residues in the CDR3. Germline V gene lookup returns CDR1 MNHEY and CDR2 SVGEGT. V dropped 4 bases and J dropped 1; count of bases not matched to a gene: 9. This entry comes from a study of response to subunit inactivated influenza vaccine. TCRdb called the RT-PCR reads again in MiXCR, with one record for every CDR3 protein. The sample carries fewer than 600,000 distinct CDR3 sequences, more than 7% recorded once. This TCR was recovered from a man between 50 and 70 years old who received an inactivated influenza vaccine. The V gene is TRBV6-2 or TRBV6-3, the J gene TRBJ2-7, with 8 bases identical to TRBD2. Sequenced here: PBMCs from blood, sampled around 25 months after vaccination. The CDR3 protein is CASSSTRVAGSYEQYF. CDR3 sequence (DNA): TGTGCCAGCAGTTCGACGAGGGTAGCGGGGTCCTACGAGCAGTACTTC.